These 32 T cell receptor beta chains came from one sample sequenced in a study of OX40 agonist ivuxolimab in advanced cancers. Sequencing used immunoSEQ multiplex PCR; TCRdb keeps in-frame clones, though not all of them. Of more than 60,000 clones in the sample, about 80% are singletons; the top ten hold about 4.8%. The sample in question was CD4+ or CD8+ T cells sorted from blood, obtained in a trial of the OX40 agonist ivuxolimab. Every receptor here comes from an adult with an advanced solid tumor such as melanoma, head and neck, liver or kidney cancer.

This clone was observed a few times. V and J are TRBV6-1 and TRBJ1-5; D is undetermined. The CDR3 runs 13 residues. The germline CDR1 and CDR2 sequences are MNHNS and SASEGT. Trimming took 0 bases from V and 15 from J, leaving 15 bases between them. CDR3 sequence (DNA): TGTGCCAGCAGTGAAGCCGCTCACCGGTTGTTGCATTTT. It translates to CASSEAAHRLLHF.

The chain is built from TRBV2 and TRBJ2-1, with TRBD2 matching over 11 bases. Germline values: CDR1 SNHLY, CDR2 FYNNEI. Unmatched junction bases numbered 7, after V lost 7 bases and J lost 2 bases. The CDR3 has 16 amino acids. This CDR3 is CASTRLAGSAYNEQFF. CDR3 DNA sequence: TGTGCCAGCACCCGACTAGCGGGGAGCGCCTACAATGAGCAGTTCTTC.

The DNA of the CDR3 is TGTGCCAGCAGTGGAGGGACCGAGCAGTACTTC. Translation gives CASSGGTEQYF. The V gene is TRBV6-1, the J gene TRBJ2-7, with D perhaps matching TRBD1 or TRBD2 (5 bases each). The CDR3 contains 11 residues. Germline V lookup: CDR1 MNHNS, CDR2 SASEGT. V was clipped by 4 bases and J by 6 bases, with 7 bases between them.

The chain is built from TRBV2 and TRBJ1-2, with 10 bases identical to TRBD1. Losses at the gene ends were 6 bases for V and 8 bases for J; bases not matched to a gene: 9. The CDR3 consists of 14 residues. In germline, CDR1 is SNHLY, CDR2 FYNNEI. The CDR3: CASSSLGTGDGYTF. The CDR3 region has the DNA TGTGCCAGCAGCAGCCTCGGGACAGGGGACGGCTACACCTTC.

The CDR3 is CASLKSPGTEAFF. The CDR3 bases are TGTGCCAGCCTCAAAAGTCCGGGCACTGAAGCTTTCTTT. The rearrangement joins TRBV6-6 to TRBJ1-1; D is unresolved. The CDR3 has 13 residues. Trimming took 8 bases from V and 4 from J, leaving 14 bases between them. CDR1 is MNHNY, CDR2 SVGAGI, per germline (reference sequence).

This clone was detected once. J is TRBJ2-5 and V is TRBV6-5; D unclear. CDR3 length: 13 amino acids. Trimming removed 6 bases from V and 1 base from J, with 9 bases in between. From germline, CDR1 is MNHEY and CDR2 SVGAGI. CDR3 DNA: TGTGCCAGCAGCCCCCCAGGCCAAGAGACCCAGTACTTC. Protein sequence: CASSPPGQETQYF.

Written as DNA, the CDR3 is TGTGCCAGCAGCCGGGAGCGGGGGGCCTACAATGAGCAGTTCTTC. Encoded protein: CASSRERGAYNEQFF. The rearrangement links TRBV7-3 to TRBJ2-1; 9 bases agree with TRBD2. CDR3 length equals 15 residues. The germline V gene has CDR1 SGHTA and CDR2 FQGTGA. V trimming: 5 bases; J trimming: 2 bases; junction bases outside the gene matches: 4.

The gene calls are TRBV4-2 and TRBJ2-7; perhaps TRBD1 as D (5 bases). The length of the CDR3 is 16 residues. Deletions cut 0 bases from V and 6 bases from J, with 18 bases between. Germline V gives CDR1 LGHNA, CDR2 YNFKEQ. The DNA of the CDR3 is TGTGCCAGCAGCCAAGAAAGGAATGGGGCCGTACGCGAGCAGTACTTC. Protein sequence: CASSQERNGAVREQYF.

The chain recombines TRBV27 with TRBJ2-3; D is unclear. The ends were cut back, 5 bases at V and 0 bases at J, with 6 bases in the middle. CDR3 length: 13 residues. Looked up from germline, CDR1 is MNHEY and CDR2 is SMNVEV (reference sequence). CDR3 nucleotides: TGTGCCAGCAGTACACTAAGCACAGATACGCAGTATTTT. Protein sequence: CASSTLSTDTQYF.

This chain links TRBV6-5 with TRBJ2-7, with D perhaps matching TRBD2 (7 bases). Germline V gene lookup returns CDR1 MNHEY and CDR2 SVGAGI. The CDR3 runs to 15 residues. V lost 8 bases to trimming and J lost 0 bases, with 17 bases between them. The CDR3 coding sequence is TGTGCCAGCGCTGCTGGGGGGGCCGTCTCCTACGAGCAGTACTTC. Amino acid sequence: CASAAGGAVSYEQYF.

The V and J genes are TRBV19 and TRBJ2-4; D is uncertain. V lost 1 base and J 8 bases, leaving 18 bases between the germline ends. The V gene's germline CDR1 is LNHDA and CDR2 SQIVND (reference sequence). The CDR3 is 16 amino acids. The CDR3 is CASSIVKGLYEDIQYF. Here the CDR3 DNA reads TGTGCCAGTAGTATAGTAAAAGGGTTGTATGAGGACATTCAGTACTTC.

V and J are TRBV7-8 and TRBJ1-6, with D uncertain. CDR1 and CDR2 from the germline V gene are SGHVS and FQNEAQ. V was pared by 5 bases and J by 6 bases, with 5 bases between. The CDR3 has 12 amino acids. The CDR3 protein is CASSDSNSPLHF. In DNA, the CDR3 is TGTGCCAGCAGCGATTCTAATTCACCCCTCCACTTT.

The chain joins TRBV9 to TRBJ2-7; D is perhaps TRBD2 (6 bases). The V gene lost 5 bases and the J gene lost 3 bases, with 18 bases spanning the gap. CDR1 and CDR2 from the germline V gene are SGDLS and YYNGEE. This CDR3 region has 15 residues. The CDR3 nucleotides read TGTGCCAGCAGTTCCTACGGGGGTCTATTCTACGAGCAGTACTTC. Translating it yields CASSSYGGLFYEQYF. Full variable domain (outside the CDR3, taken from reference TRBV9 and TRBJ2-7): DSGVTQTPKHLITATGQRVTLRCSPRSGDLSVYWYQQSLDQGLQFLIQYYNGEERAKGNILERFSAQQFPDLHSELNLSSLELGDSALYFCASSSYGGLFYEQYFGPGTRLTVT.

The chain uses TRBV14 and TRBJ1-1; D gene ambiguous. CDR1 and CDR2 (germline): SGHDN, FVKESK. The CDR3 length is 12 residues. Trimming took 4 bases from V and 8 from J, leaving 11 bases between them. The CDR3 DNA sequence: TGTGCCAGCAGCCTTGGCCCCGGGGAAGCTTTCTTT. This codes for CASSLGPGEAFF. The whole variable domain, filled in from reference TRBV14 and TRBJ1-1, reads EAGVTQFPSHSVIEKGQTVTLRCDPISGHDNLYWYRRVMGKEIKFLLHFVKESKQDESGMPNNRFLAERTGGTYSTLKVQPAELEDSGVYFCASSLGPGEAFFGQGTRLTVV.

This chain connects TRBV4-3 to TRBJ1-2; a possible D gene is TRBD1 (6 bases). This CDR3 has 14 residues. V was trimmed by 6 bases and J by 5 bases, leaving 16 bases between them. Germline CDR1 and CDR2: LGHNA and YSLEER. The CDR3 is CASRGTFEGYGYTF. The DNA of the CDR3 is TGCGCCAGCAGAGGGACATTCGAGGGATATGGCTACACCTTC.

The rearrangement joins TRBV9 to TRBJ2-3; the match to TRBD1 covers 9 bases. The CDR3 extends over 17 amino acids. Per the germline V gene, CDR1 is SGDLS and CDR2 is YYNGEE. J gave up 6 bases and V 3 bases, and 14 bases lay outside the gene matches. The CDR3, as DNA: TGTGCCAGCAGCGCAGGGAGGACAGGGGACTCATCTGATACGCAGTATTTT. It translates to CASSAGRTGDSSDTQYF.

V is TRBV28 and J is TRBJ1-1; 9 bases are shared with TRBD1. Germline CDR1 is MDHEN and CDR2 is SYDVKM. V was pared by 5 bases and J by 0 bases, with 4 bases of the junction left unmatched. The CDR3 runs 15 residues. The CDR3 is CASSPGTGLNTEAFF. The CDR3 DNA reads TGTGCCAGCAGTCCCGGGACAGGGCTGAACACTGAAGCTTTCTTT.

The V call is TRBV2, the J call TRBJ1-1; no firm D call. CDR1 is SNHLY, CDR2 FYNNEI, per germline. There are 14 residues in the CDR3. Trimming left V 5 bases short and J 3 bases short, with 13 bases between. The chain's CDR3 is CASSPFPGYTEAFF. CDR3 coding DNA: TGTGCCAGCAGTCCTTTCCCAGGTTACACTGAAGCTTTCTTT.

V is TRBV7-9 and J is TRBJ2-5, with TRBD1 identical over 8 bases. The trim removed 5 bases at V and 4 bases at J, leaving 9 bases unmatched. The CDR3 totals 15 residues. CDR1 and CDR2 (germline): SEHNR, FQNEAQ (reference sequence). CDR3 sequence: CASSNRQGNRETQYF. Here the CDR3 DNA reads TGTGCCAGCAGCAACCGACAGGGGAATCGAGAGACCCAGTACTTC.

Points on this clone: One junction end disagrees with the germline gene, perhaps due to a read error. The chain is built from TRBV7-2 and TRBJ2-1; 10 nucleotides agree with TRBD1. Germline assignment: CDR1 SGHTA and CDR2 FQGNSA. This CDR3 is 14 amino acids long. The CDR3 loop is CASSSDRGNNKQFF. The CDR3 DNA sequence: TGTGCCAGCAGTTCGGACAGGGGGAACAATAAGCAGTTCTTC.

The V call is TRBV7-2, the J call TRBJ2-1; weak D call: TRBD2 (5 bases). With 1 base removed from V and 3 bases from J, the gap between germline ends came to 10 bases. The CDR3 runs 15 residues. Germline CDR1 and CDR2: SGHTA and FQGNSA. The CDR3 DNA sequence: TGTGCCAGCAGCTTAGATCGGGGATTCTACAATGAGCAGTTCTTC. This gives the protein CASSLDRGFYNEQFF.

This chain connects TRBV18 to TRBJ1-1; D uncertain. The CDR3 loop spans 15 amino acids. The V gene's germline CDR1 is KGHSH and CDR2 LQKENI. V lost 3 bases and J 0 bases, leaving 11 bases between the germline ends. The CDR3 region has the DNA TGTGCCAGCTCACCCGCTTCAGAGCTGAACACTGAAGCTTTCTTT. Translating it yields CASSPASELNTEAFF.

The J gene is TRBJ2-7, the V gene TRBV10-3; D is possibly TRBD1 (6 bases). The germline V gene encodes CDR1 ENHRY and CDR2 SYGVKD. Between the trimmed V and J ends, which lost 6 bases and 2 bases, there was a span of 8 bases. The CDR3 has 12 amino acids. CDR3 sequence reads: CAISPGAYEQYF. CDR3 coding DNA: TGTGCCATCAGCCCAGGGGCCTACGAGCAGTACTTC.

The chain recombines TRBV28 with TRBJ2-7; TRBD1 is a possible D gene (6 bases). Germline V gives CDR1 MDHEN, CDR2 SYDVKM. Trimming took off 3 bases at V and 3 bases at J, with 15 bases between the two ends. CDR3 size: 15 residues. The DNA of the CDR3 is TGTGCCAGCAGTTTGGGGGACAAATACCTCTACGAGCAGTACTTC. As protein: CASSLGDKYLYEQYF.

The J gene is TRBJ1-1, the V gene TRBV5-1, with D perhaps matching TRBD1 (5 bases). V dropped 0 bases and J dropped 11 bases, with 14 bases sitting between them. The germline V gene encodes CDR1 SGHRS and CDR2 YFSETQ. The CDR3 covers 13 residues. CDR3 loop: CASSLAGGVGAFF. The CDR3 coding sequence is TGCGCCAGCAGCTTGGCCGGAGGGGTGGGGGCTTTCTTT.

The sample holds one count of this clone. The CDR3, as DNA: TGTGCCAGCAGCTTGTCGGTTGGGGGGAGCAGCACAGATACGCAGTATTTT. Amino acid sequence: CASSLSVGGSSTDTQYF. The V gene is TRBV5-6, the J gene TRBJ2-3, with a weak D call TRBD2 (6 bases). The CDR3 is made up of 17 amino acids. Germline loops: CDR1 SGHDT, CDR2 YYEEEE. The V and J ends lost 1 base and 0 bases respectively, with 15 bases between them.

The V call is TRBV18, the J call TRBJ2-3; 10 bases map to TRBD2. In germline, CDR1 is KGHSH, CDR2 LQKENI. The CDR3 extends over 15 amino acids. V lost 3 bases, J lost 1 base, and 1 base stayed unmatched. As DNA, the CDR3 is TGTGCCAGCTCACCTACTAGCGGGGGCACAGATACGCAGTATTTT. It is translated as CASSPTSGGTDTQYF.

V usage is TRBV28 and J usage is TRBJ2-7, with D possibly being TRBD2 (7 bases). Germline CDR1 is MDHEN and CDR2 is SYDVKM. This CDR3 has 14 residues. Trimming stripped 6 bases from V and 6 bases from J, with 18 bases between. CDR3 bases: TGTGCCAGCAGGGAGGGGGGGGACGCCCGCGAGCAGTACTTC. This sequence encodes CASREGGDAREQYF.

The chain uses TRBV28 and TRBJ1-2; 8 bases match TRBD1. V dropped 1 base and J dropped 6; count of bases not matched to a gene: 4. The CDR3 totals 14 residues. The germline V gene encodes CDR1 MDHEN and CDR2 SYDVKM. CDR3 protein: CASSLLTGVNGYTF. The CDR3 nucleotides are TGTGCCAGCAGTTTATTGACAGGGGTGAATGGCTACACCTTC.

The V and J genes are TRBV2 and TRBJ1-2; possibly TRBD1 for D (6 bases). The V and J ends lost 6 bases and 5 bases respectively, with 16 bases between them. The germline V gene has CDR1 SNHLY and CDR2 FYNNEI. This CDR3 contains 14 residues. CDR3 DNA: TGTGCCAGCAGCAACGAGGGGGTAAATTATGGCTACACCTTC. Amino acids: CASSNEGVNYGYTF.

This chain connects TRBV6-1 to TRBJ2-7; D is undetermined. CDR3 length: 14 amino acids. The germline V gene encodes CDR1 MNHNS and CDR2 SASEGT. Trimming removed 1 base from V and 0 bases from J, with 7 bases in between. The CDR3 bases are TGTGCCAGCAGTGAAGGGCTGGGCTCCTACGAGCAGTACTTC. Residues: CASSEGLGSYEQYF.

V usage is TRBV6-5 and J usage is TRBJ2-2, with D possibly matching TRBD1 (5 bases). Deletions cut 2 bases from V and 3 bases from J, with 7 bases between. Per germline, CDR1 MNHEY and CDR2 SVGAGI. The CDR3 runs to 14 residues. The CDR3 DNA follows: TGTGCCAGCAGTTACGAGACAGACACCGGGGAGCTGTTTTTT. It encodes CASSYETDTGELFF.